This T cell receptor beta chain appears in the sequencing data of a study of early T cells in non-severe SARS-CoV-2 infection. The TCR library protocol was used to attach unique molecular identifiers. These identifiers were attached to individual cDNA molecules. TCRdb redid the calling of the 5' RACE reads with MiXCR, one entry per CDR3 protein. This table has about 80,000 distinct CDR3 sequences, less than 5.5% appearing once. This clonotype was seen at least ten times. The sequence was obtained from an adult who was a healthcare worker with PCR-confirmed SARS-CoV-2 infection or an uninfected control (not recorded which). The material sequenced was whole blood, taken at baseline.

This CDR3 reads CASSLNPSAGNEQFF. The CDR3 DNA sequence: TGTGCCAGCAGTTTAAATCCTAGCGCGGGGAATGAGCAGTTCTTC. V is TRBV28 and J is TRBJ2-1; tentative D call: TRBD2 (6 bases). The CDR3 covers 15 residues. CDR1 is MDHEN and CDR2 is SYDVKM in the germline V gene. The V and J ends lost 2 bases and 7 bases respectively, with 15 bases between them. Variable domain in full (rest from reference TRBV28 and TRBJ2-1): DVKVTQSSRYLVKRTGEKVFLECVQDMDHENMFWYRQDPGLGLRLIYFSYDVKMKEKGDIPEGYSVSREKKERFSLILESASTNQTSMYLCASSLNPSAGNEQFFGPGTRLTVL.